Below are 20 T cell receptor beta chains sequenced from a single sample in a study of blood T cell repertoires in COVID-19. The method was immunoSEQ multiplex PCR; TCRdb's version includes in-frame clones alone and lacks a portion of them. The data show over 150,000 clones, 89% seen once. Sequencing was carried out using peripheral blood. The receptors shown here come from a man aged 18-30 years who had recovered from COVID-19.

The genes are TRBV6-6 and TRBJ2-7; D is ambiguous. The CDR3 loop spans 14 amino acids. The germline CDR1 and CDR2 sequences are MNHNY and SVGAGI (reference sequence). Trimming cost V 4 bases and J 2 bases, with 12 bases left between them. The CDR3 sequence is CASSSSRVAYEQYF. The CDR3 DNA reads TGTGCCAGCAGTTCTTCACGCGTAGCCTACGAGCAGTACTTC.

The V gene is TRBV3-1 (or the pseudogene TRBV3-2), the J gene TRBJ2-1, with a weak D call TRBD2 (7 bases). CDR3 size: 14 residues. Trimming took off 3 bases at V and 4 bases at J, with 10 bases between the two ends. The germline V gene encodes CDR1 LGHDT and CDR2 YNNKEL (reference sequence). The CDR3: CASSQRGGYNEQFF. DNA of the CDR3: TGTGCCAGCAGCCAGAGGGGGGGTTACAATGAGCAGTTCTTC.

The chain is built from TRBV30 and TRBJ1-1; 9 bases align to TRBD1. Germline-derived CDR1 and CDR2 are GTSNPN and SVGIG (reference sequence). V trimming: 5 bases; J trimming: 5 bases; junction bases outside the gene matches: 3. The CDR3 has 12 residues. This CDR3 reads CAWDRGVTEAFF. The CDR3, as DNA: TGTGCCTGGGACAGGGGGGTAACTGAAGCTTTCTTT.

The genes are TRBV7-9 and TRBJ2-7, with no clear D. Germline V lookup: CDR1 SEHNR, CDR2 FQNEAQ (reference sequence). This CDR3 region has 12 residues. V shed 5 bases and J shed 10 bases, with 15 bases lying between them. This chain's CDR3 is CASSPNTAFQYF. Here the CDR3 DNA reads TGTGCCAGCAGCCCAAATACAGCATTCCAGTACTTC.

J is TRBJ2-7 and V is TRBV4-3; 10 bases map to TRBD1. Per the germline V gene, CDR1 is LGHNA and CDR2 is YSLEER. This CDR3 is built from 14 residues. V was clipped by 4 bases and J by 4 bases; unmatched bases: 4. The CDR3 nucleotides are TGCGCCAGCAGCCCGCGGACAGGGGGATACGAGCAGTACTTC. Its translation: CASSPRTGGYEQYF.

The chain has TRBV2 and TRBJ2-5; 9 bases align to TRBD1. The CDR3 totals 16 residues. V trimming: 4 bases; J trimming: 1 base; junction bases outside the gene matches: 7. The V gene's germline CDR1 is SNHLY and CDR2 FYNNEI. CDR3 protein: CASSGQGGNFQETQYF. The CDR3 coding sequence is TGTGCCAGCAGTGGACAGGGGGGAAACTTCCAAGAGACCCAGTACTTC. The entire variable domain, with the rest obtained from reference TRBV2 and TRBJ2-5, is as follows: EPEVTQTPSHQVTQMGQEVILRCVPISNHLYFYWYRQILGQKVEFLVSFYNNEISEKSEIFDDQFSVERPDGSNFTLKIRSTKLEDSAMYFCASSGQGGNFQETQYFGPGTRLLVL.

This rearrangement joins TRBV5-4 to TRBJ2-2, with a tentative D call TRBD2 (6 bases). V lost 4 bases to trimming and J lost 1 base, with 11 bases between them. The CDR3 has 15 amino acids. Germline V lookup: CDR1 SGHNT, CDR2 YYREEE (reference sequence). The DNA for the CDR3 is TGTGCCAGCAGCCCGAGAGCGGGGAACACCGGGGAGCTGTTTTTT. Translation: CASSPRAGNTGELFF.

The chain recombines TRBV10-3 with TRBJ2-3; 13 nucleotides agree with TRBD2. Per the germline V gene, CDR1 is ENHRY and CDR2 is SYGVKD. Trimming took 5 bases from V and 6 from J; bases not matched to a gene: 5. The CDR3 extends over 15 amino acids. CDR3 protein: CAISLLAGGTDTQYF. The CDR3 DNA follows: TGTGCCATCAGTCTACTAGCGGGAGGGACGGATACGCAGTATTTT.

A few counts support this clone. The chain joins TRBV5-4 to TRBJ2-2; TRBD2 matches 13 bases. Trimming cost V 5 bases and J 4 bases; bases outside gene matches: 11. Per the germline V gene, CDR1 is SGHNT and CDR2 is YYREEE (reference sequence). The CDR3 is 18 amino acids. The CDR3 nucleotides are TGTGCCAGCAGACCGGGGACTAGCGGGACCTCGGGCACCGGGGAGCTGTTTTTT. This translates into CASRPGTSGTSGTGELFF. The full variable domain, rest sourced from reference TRBV5-4 and TRBJ2-2, is ETGVTQSPTHLIKTRGQQVTLRCSSQSGHNTVSWYQQALGQGPQFIFQYYREEENGRGNFPPRFSGLQFPNYSSELNVNALELDDSALYLCASRPGTSGTSGTGELFFGEGSRLTVL.

CDR3 DNA sequence: TGTGCCATCAGTCAGGGGGTAGGCGATCAGCCCCAGCATTTT. Protein product: CAISQGVGDQPQHF. V usage is TRBV10-3 and J usage is TRBJ1-5, with 7 bases that match TRBD1. J was trimmed by 5 bases and V by 5 bases; bases with no gene match: 6. Per germline, CDR1 ENHRY and CDR2 SYGVKD. The CDR3 loop spans 14 amino acids.

The chain joins TRBV7-9 to TRBJ1-1; a possible D gene is TRBD1 (6 bases). This CDR3 is 14 amino acids long. Germline lookup yields CDR1 SEHNR and CDR2 FQNEAQ (reference sequence). Between the trimmed V and J ends, which lost 5 bases and 2 bases, there was a span of 12 bases. CDR3 protein: CASSTTQGNTEAFF. The CDR3 nucleotides are TGTGCCAGCAGCACCACACAGGGAAACACTGAAGCTTTCTTT. Variable domain in full (rest from reference TRBV7-9 and TRBJ1-1): DTGVSQNPRHKITKRGQNVTFRCDPISEHNRLYWYRQTLGQGPEFLTYFQNEAQLEKSRLLSDRFSAERPKGSFSTLEIQRTEQGDSAMYLCASSTTQGNTEAFFGQGTRLTVV.

The rearrangement uses TRBV5-4 and TRBJ2-7; 8 bases fit TRBD1. The CDR3 covers 14 residues. The junction had 7 bases not matched to a gene; V was cut back by 4 bases and J by 4 bases. Germline V gene data show CDR1 as SGHNT and CDR2 as YYREEE (reference sequence). CDR3: CASSRDRPQYEQYF. CDR3 DNA: TGTGCCAGCAGCCGGGACAGGCCCCAATACGAGCAGTACTTC.

The chain is built from TRBV6-2 or TRBV6-3 and TRBJ2-5; TRBD2 agrees at 11 bases. Germline values: CDR1 MNHEY, CDR2 SVGEGT. The CDR3 spans 17 residues. After removal of 5 bases from V and 5 bases from J, the junction contained 13 bases not matched to a gene. The chain's CDR3 is CASSVGLAGRLMETQYF. The CDR3 DNA sequence: TGTGCCAGCAGTGTCGGACTAGCGGGCCGTCTAATGGAGACCCAGTACTTC.

The chain recombines TRBV28 with TRBJ1-5; D is possibly TRBD1 (5 bases). In germline, CDR1 is MDHEN, CDR2 SYDVKM. The V end was cut by 4 bases, the J end by 2 bases, with 12 bases between. This CDR3 has 15 residues. The CDR3 DNA reads TGTGCCAGCAGTTCAGGGAGGCGAGGCAATCAGCCCCAGCATTTT. Translating it yields CASSSGRRGNQPQHF.

V is TRBV30 and J is TRBJ2-3, with 9 bases aligning to TRBD2. V was pared by 7 bases and J by 3 bases, with 5 bases of the junction left unmatched. The CDR3 contains 13 residues. Germline lookup yields CDR1 GTSNPN and CDR2 SVGIG (reference sequence). The CDR3 loop reads CASSGGRTDTQYF. CDR3 DNA: TGTGCCTCCAGCGGGGGGCGGACAGATACGCAGTATTTT.

The V call is TRBV19, the J call TRBJ2-1; 9 nucleotides line up with TRBD1. This CDR3 is built from 14 residues. The V gene end was trimmed by 4 bases and the J gene end by 9 bases; junction bases not matched to a gene: 7. Germline V CDR1 and CDR2: LNHDA, SQIVND (reference sequence). In DNA, the CDR3 is TGTGCCAGTAGTACCCCCCGGGACAGGGTTGAGCAGTTCTTC. Amino acid sequence: CASSTPRDRVEQFF. Complete variable domain (other parts from reference TRBV19 and TRBJ2-1): DGGITQSPKYLFRKEGQNVTLSCEQNLNHDAMYWYRQDPGQGLRLIYYSQIVNDFQKGDIAEGYSVSREKKESFPLTVTSAQKNPTAFYLCASSTPRDRVEQFFGPGTRLTVL.

This chain joins TRBV7-6 and TRBJ2-5, with D perhaps matching TRBD2 (5 bases). The CDR3 extends over 14 amino acids. Germline assignment: CDR1 SGHVS and CDR2 FNYEAQ. The V end was cut by 4 bases, the J end by 5 bases, with 14 bases between. The CDR3 sequence: CASSSNEGTETQYF. The CDR3 DNA is TGTGCCAGCAGCTCCAATGAGGGAACGGAGACCCAGTACTTC.

V is TRBV7-2 and J is TRBJ2-6; possible D gene TRBD2, 5 bases. V was pared by 2 bases and J by 0 bases, with 8 bases between. CDR1 and CDR2 (germline): SGHTA, FQGNSA. The CDR3 is made up of 16 amino acids. For the CDR3, the DNA is TGTGCCAGCAGCTTAATAGGAGGCTCTGGGGCCAACGTCCTGACTTTC. Translating gives CASSLIGGSGANVLTF.

The count of this clone is one. J is TRBJ1-1 and V is TRBV19; D remains unclear. The CDR3 runs 14 residues. V lost 1 base and J 1 base, leaving 7 bases between the germline ends. Germline lookup yields CDR1 LNHDA and CDR2 SQIVND (reference sequence). This CDR3 reads CASSIGSGNTEAFF. For the CDR3, the DNA is TGTGCCAGTAGTATAGGATCGGGGAACACTGAAGCTTTCTTT.

The chain couples TRBV7-9 to TRBJ2-1; D uncertain. Germline V CDR1 and CDR2: SEHNR, FQNEAQ (reference sequence). Trimming stripped 2 bases from V and 4 bases from J, with 6 bases between. This CDR3 is built from 13 residues. The CDR3 protein is CASSLSPYNEQFF. CDR3 in DNA: TGTGCCAGCAGCTTATCCCCTTACAATGAGCAGTTCTTC.